This T cell receptor (beta chain) was retrieved from a study of cytomegalovirus exposure and HLA in healthy donors. In the PCR, 60 Vbeta and 13 Jbeta primers were used. Some clones are missing from TCRdb's copy, which holds only in-frame ones; the method was immunoSEQ multiplex PCR. The table shows about 140,000 clones, with around 86% occurring only once. The CDR3 consists of 11 residues. The V end lost 4 bases, the J end lost 6 bases, and 5 bases lay between the germline ends. CDR1 and CDR2 from the germline V gene are MNHNY and SVGAGI (reference sequence). The sequence derives from a female donor in good health and CMV-seronegative. The chain has TRBV6-6 and TRBJ2-3; no definite D call. Source material: PBMCs. CDR3 loop: CASSFSDTQYF. The DNA for the CDR3 is TGTGCCAGCAGTTTTAGCGATACGCAGTATTTT.